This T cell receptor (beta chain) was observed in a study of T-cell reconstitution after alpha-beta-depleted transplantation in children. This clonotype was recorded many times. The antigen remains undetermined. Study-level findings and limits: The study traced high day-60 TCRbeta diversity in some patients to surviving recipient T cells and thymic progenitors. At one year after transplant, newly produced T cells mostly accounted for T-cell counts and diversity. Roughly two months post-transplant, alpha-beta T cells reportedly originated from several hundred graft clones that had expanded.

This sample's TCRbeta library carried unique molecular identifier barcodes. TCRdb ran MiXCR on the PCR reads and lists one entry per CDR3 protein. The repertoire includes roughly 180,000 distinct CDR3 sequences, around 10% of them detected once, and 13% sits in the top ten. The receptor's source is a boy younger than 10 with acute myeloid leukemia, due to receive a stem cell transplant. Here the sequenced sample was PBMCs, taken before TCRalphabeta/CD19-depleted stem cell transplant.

In DNA form, the CDR3 reads TGCAGTGCTAGAACAGGGCATTCACCCCTCCACTTT. This sequence encodes CSARTGHSPLHF. The chain links TRBV20-1 to TRBJ1-6; possible D gene TRBD1, 6 bases. V lost 2 bases to trimming and J lost 8 bases, with 7 bases between them. The CDR3 spans 12 residues. CDR1 is DFQATT and CDR2 is SNEGSKA in the germline V gene (reference sequence).